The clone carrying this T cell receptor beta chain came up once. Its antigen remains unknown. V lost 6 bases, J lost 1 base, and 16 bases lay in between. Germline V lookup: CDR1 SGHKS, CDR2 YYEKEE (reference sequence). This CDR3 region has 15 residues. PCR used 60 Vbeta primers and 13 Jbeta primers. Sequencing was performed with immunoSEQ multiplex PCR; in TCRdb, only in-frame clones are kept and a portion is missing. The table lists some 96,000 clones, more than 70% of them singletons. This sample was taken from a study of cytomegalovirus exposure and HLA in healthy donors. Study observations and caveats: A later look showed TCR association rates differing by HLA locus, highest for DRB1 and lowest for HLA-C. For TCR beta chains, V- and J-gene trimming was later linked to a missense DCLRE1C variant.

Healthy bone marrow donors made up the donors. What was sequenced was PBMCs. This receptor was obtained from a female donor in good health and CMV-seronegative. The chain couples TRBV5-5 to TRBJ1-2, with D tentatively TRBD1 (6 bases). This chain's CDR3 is CASILTGLSNYGYTF. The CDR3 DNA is TGTGCCAGCATCCTCACAGGGTTGAGTAACTATGGCTACACCTTC.